The clone carrying this T cell receptor (beta chain) has just a few counts. Its specificity is unknown. This sample stems from a study of T cells in Graves' hyperthyroidism and ophthalmopathy. Overall study: Any treatment followed the collection of peripheral blood at initial diagnosis.

The investigators amplified TCR beta CDR3 regions from RNA transcripts. With the HTBI primer set, the TCR CDR3 went through a first round of RT-PCR. TCRdb used MiXCR to reprocess the multiplex PCR reads, holding one entry per CDR3 protein. This sample has approximately 610,000 distinct CDR3 sequences, with 16% found just once. The CDR3 sequence is 13 residues long. CDR1 ENHRY and CDR2 SYGVKD come from the germline V gene. Trimming took 2 bases from V and 3 from J, leaving 6 bases between them. General study results and limits: Blood shared most expanded thyroid clonotypes above 0.001.

The V call is TRBV10-3, the J call TRBJ2-3; perhaps TRBD2 as D (6 bases). The sequence came from a woman under 30 with Graves' hyperthyroidism. What was sequenced was blood. The CDR3 DNA sequence: TGTGCCATCAGTGAGAGCGGGACAGATACGCAGTATTTT. As protein: CAISESGTDTQYF.